This T cell receptor (beta chain) was sequenced for a study of identifying expanded T cells in peripheral blood. Study-wide findings and caveats: Technical replicates showed approximately 1.2 changed clones; about 2 weeks approximately 15; four weeks 19.

No infections or other immune events were documented during collection. This clone was seen a single time. The antigen remains unidentified. The V and J ends lost 5 bases and 8 bases, in that order; junction bases with no gene match: 5. CDR1 is MNHEY and CDR2 is SMNVEV in the germline V gene (reference sequence). There are 14 residues in the CDR3. Generated by immunoSEQ multiplex PCR, the TCRdb table keeps only in-frame clones and is missing some. The repertoire holds 90,000 to 100,000 clones, 88% seen once, with 3% to 5% in the top ten. Sample: blood. The chain carries TRBV27 and TRBJ2-1, with TRBD1 matching over 11 bases. This TCR came from a person between 18 and 75 years old in good health. Written as DNA, the CDR3 is TGTGCCAGCAGTCCGGACAGGGGGCTTCATGAGCAGTTCTTC. Translation: CASSPDRGLHEQFF.